This passage covers 4 T cell receptor beta chains from one sample sequenced in a study of cytomegalovirus exposure and HLA in healthy donors (dated by TCRdb to about 2017). Libraries were constructed by the immunoSEQ multiplex PCR assay. The multiplex PCR relied on a mix of 60 forward primers for TCR Vbeta segments and 13 reverse primers for TCR Jbeta segments. TCRdb took over this immuneACCESS table, retaining in-frame rearrangements with V and J assigned. Such tables are incomplete; in checked studies, under half of the missing clones stem from an unresolved V gene, and the remainder is unexplained. The sample yields around 150,000 clones; 79% were counted once. Jointly, the top ten make up about 7% of the sample. Sequencing was done on a sample of PBMCs. These receptor sequences come from a man between 40 and 49 years old in good health and CMV-seropositive.

The rearrangement joins TRBV25-1 to TRBJ2-1, with TRBD1 identical over 11 bases. This CDR3 has 16 amino acids. Germline V gene sequence: CDR1 MGHDK, CDR2 SYGVNS. V was clipped by 1 base and J by 9 bases; unmatched bases: 8. For the CDR3, the DNA is TGTGCCAGCAGTGAATCTTTAGGACAGGGGGCTGTTGAGCAGTTCTTC. Translation gives CASSESLGQGAVEQFF.

The J gene is TRBJ2-5, the V gene TRBV28; D remains unclear. Germline CDR1 MDHEN, CDR2 SYDVKM. The CDR3 consists of 13 residues. Trimming took off 2 bases at V and 2 bases at J, with 6 bases between the two ends. The CDR3 region has the DNA TGTGCCAGCAGTTTAAGTCAGCAAGAGACCCAGTACTTC. It yields the protein CASSLSQQETQYF.

This clone was seen more than once but under ten times. The chain joins TRBV14 to TRBJ2-1; 14 nucleotides match TRBD2. This CDR3 has 20 residues. Losses at the gene ends were 4 bases for V and 1 base for J; bases not matched to a gene: 12. Looked up from germline, CDR1 is SGHDN and CDR2 is FVKESK. The CDR3 coding sequence is TGTGCCAGCAGCCGCGGACTAGCGGGAGGAGGGGGAGGGTCCTACAATGAGCAGTTCTTC. Amino acids: CASSRGLAGGGGGSYNEQFF.

This clone has just a few counts. The chain has TRBV5-1 and TRBJ1-4; D remains ambiguous. This CDR3 contains 14 residues. V lost 0 bases to trimming and J lost 6 bases, with 9 bases between them. Germline V gives CDR1 SGHRS, CDR2 YFSETQ. The DNA of the CDR3 is TGCGCCAGCAGCTTGGACCATCAGGATGAAAAACTGTTTTTT. This codes for CASSLDHQDEKLFF.